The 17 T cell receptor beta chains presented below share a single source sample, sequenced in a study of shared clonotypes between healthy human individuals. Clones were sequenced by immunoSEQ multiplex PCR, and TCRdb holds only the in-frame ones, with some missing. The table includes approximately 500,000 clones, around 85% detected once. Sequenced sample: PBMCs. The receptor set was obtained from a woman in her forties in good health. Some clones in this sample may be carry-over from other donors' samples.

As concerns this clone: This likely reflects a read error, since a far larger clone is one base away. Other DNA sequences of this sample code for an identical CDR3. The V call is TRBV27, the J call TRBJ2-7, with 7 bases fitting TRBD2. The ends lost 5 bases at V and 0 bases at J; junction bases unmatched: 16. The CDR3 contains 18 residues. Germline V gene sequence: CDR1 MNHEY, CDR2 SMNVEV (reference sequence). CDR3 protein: CASSALPQLALSSYEQYF. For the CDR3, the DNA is TGTGCCAGCAGTGCCCTACCTCAACTAGCGCTAAGCTCCTACGAGCAGTACTTC.

The CDR3 DNA is TGTGCCAGCAGCTTAGTGGCAGTCCAAGCTGGCTACACCTTC. Its protein is CASSLVAVQAGYTF. The rearrangement uses TRBV7-9 and TRBJ1-2; D not resolved. V dropped 1 base and J dropped 7 bases, with 13 bases sitting between them. Germline assignment: CDR1 SEHNR and CDR2 FQNEAQ (reference sequence). The CDR3 has 14 residues.

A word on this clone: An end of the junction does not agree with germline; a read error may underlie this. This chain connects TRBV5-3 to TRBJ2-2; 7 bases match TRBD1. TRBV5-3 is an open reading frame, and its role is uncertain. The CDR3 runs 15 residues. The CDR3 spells CASSFRDRQTGELFF. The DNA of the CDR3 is TGTGCCAGCAGCTTCCGGGACAGACAGACCGGGGAGCTGTTTTTT.

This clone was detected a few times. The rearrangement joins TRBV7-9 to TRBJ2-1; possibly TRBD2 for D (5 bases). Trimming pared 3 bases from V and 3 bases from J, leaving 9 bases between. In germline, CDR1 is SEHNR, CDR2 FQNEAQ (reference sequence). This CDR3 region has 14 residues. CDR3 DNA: TGTGCCAGCAGCTTGGGAAGCGGCTACAATGAGCAGTTCTTC. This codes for CASSLGSGYNEQFF.

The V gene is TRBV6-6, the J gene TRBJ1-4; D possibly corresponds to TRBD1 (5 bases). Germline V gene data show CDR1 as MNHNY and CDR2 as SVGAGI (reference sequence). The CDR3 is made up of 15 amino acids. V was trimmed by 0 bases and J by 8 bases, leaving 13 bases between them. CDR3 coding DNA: TGTGCCAGCAGTTACTCTAGACAGCCGTCCGAAAAACTGTTTTTT. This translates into CASSYSRQPSEKLFF.

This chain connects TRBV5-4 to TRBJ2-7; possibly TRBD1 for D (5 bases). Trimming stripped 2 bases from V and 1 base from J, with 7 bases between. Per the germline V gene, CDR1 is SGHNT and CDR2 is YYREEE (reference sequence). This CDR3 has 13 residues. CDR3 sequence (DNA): TGTGCCAGCAGCTTTCGACAGTCCTACGAGCAGTACTTC. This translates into CASSFRQSYEQYF.

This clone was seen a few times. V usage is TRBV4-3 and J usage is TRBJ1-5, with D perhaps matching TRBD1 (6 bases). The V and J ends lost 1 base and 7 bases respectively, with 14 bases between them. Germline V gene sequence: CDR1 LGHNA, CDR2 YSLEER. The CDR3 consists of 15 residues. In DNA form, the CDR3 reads TGCGCCAGCAGCCAAGGTAGGGAGACAGGCCAGCCCCAGCATTTT. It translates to CASSQGRETGQPQHF.

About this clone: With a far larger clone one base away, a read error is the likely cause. CDR3 bases: TGTGCCAGCAGTTTGGCGACAACTCAAATCTTTTATGGCTACGCCTTC. This sequence encodes CASSLATTQIFYGYAF. The rearrangement links TRBV28 to TRBJ1-2; no clear D. Germline V gene data show CDR1 as MDHEN and CDR2 as SYDVKM. The CDR3 totals 16 residues.

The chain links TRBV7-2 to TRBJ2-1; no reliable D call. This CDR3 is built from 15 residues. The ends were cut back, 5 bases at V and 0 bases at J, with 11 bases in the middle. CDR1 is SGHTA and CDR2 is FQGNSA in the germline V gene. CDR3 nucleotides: TGTGCCAGCAGCACTCTGCGGAGCTCCTACAATGAGCAGTTCTTC. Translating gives CASSTLRSSYNEQFF.

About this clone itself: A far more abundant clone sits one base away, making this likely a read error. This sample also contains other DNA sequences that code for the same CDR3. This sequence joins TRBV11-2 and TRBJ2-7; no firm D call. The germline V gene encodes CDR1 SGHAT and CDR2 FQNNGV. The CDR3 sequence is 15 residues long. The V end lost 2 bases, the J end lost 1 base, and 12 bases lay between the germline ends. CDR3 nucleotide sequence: TGTGCCAGCAGCTTAATATCTGGCTTATCCTACGAGCAGTACTTC. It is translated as CASSLISGLSYEQYF.

The CDR3 DNA follows: TGTGCCAGCAGCTTACGGGAGGGCCTCCCAGATACGCAGTATTTT. It is translated as CASSLREGLPDTQYF. This rearrangement joins TRBV7-9 to TRBJ2-3; 8 bases are a match to TRBD2. CDR3 size: 15 residues. Germline V gene lookup returns CDR1 SEHNR and CDR2 FQNEAQ (reference sequence). V trimming: 2 bases; J trimming: 4 bases; junction bases outside the gene matches: 5.

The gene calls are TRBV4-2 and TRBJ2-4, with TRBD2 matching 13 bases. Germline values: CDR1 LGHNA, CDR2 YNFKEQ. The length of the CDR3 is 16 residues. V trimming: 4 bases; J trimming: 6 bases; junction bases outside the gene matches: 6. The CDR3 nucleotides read TGTGCCAGCAGCCGGGGACTAGCGGGATCGGGAAACATTCAGTACTTC. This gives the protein CASSRGLAGSGNIQYF.

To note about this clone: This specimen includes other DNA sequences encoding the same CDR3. The CDR3 DNA reads as TGTGCCAGCAGTCGGACAGGTTGGAATCAGCCCCAGCATTTT. It specifies CASSRTGWNQPQHF. V is TRBV2 and J is TRBJ1-5; 7 nucleotides line up with TRBD1. Per germline, CDR1 SNHLY and CDR2 FYNNEI. This CDR3 is built from 14 residues. Trimming cost V 5 bases and J 4 bases; bases outside gene matches: 5.

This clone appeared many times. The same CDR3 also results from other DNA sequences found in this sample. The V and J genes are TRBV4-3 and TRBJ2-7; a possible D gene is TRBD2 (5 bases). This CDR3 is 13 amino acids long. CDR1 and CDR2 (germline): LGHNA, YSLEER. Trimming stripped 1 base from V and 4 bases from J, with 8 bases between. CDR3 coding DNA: TGCGCCAGCAGCCAAGGGACTGGATACGAGCAGTACTTC. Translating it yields CASSQGTGYEQYF.

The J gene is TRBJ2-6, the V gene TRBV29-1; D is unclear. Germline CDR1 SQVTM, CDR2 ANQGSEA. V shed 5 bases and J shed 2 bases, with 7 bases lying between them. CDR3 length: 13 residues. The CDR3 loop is CSVLGPGANVLTF. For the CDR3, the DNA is TGCAGCGTTTTAGGGCCTGGGGCCAACGTCCTGACTTTC.

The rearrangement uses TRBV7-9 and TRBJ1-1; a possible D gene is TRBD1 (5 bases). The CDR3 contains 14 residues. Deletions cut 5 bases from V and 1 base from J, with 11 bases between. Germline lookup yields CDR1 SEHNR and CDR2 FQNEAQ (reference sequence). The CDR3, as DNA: TGTGCCAGCAGCCCGGGACCTAGGAACACTGAAGCTTTCTTT. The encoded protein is CASSPGPRNTEAFF.

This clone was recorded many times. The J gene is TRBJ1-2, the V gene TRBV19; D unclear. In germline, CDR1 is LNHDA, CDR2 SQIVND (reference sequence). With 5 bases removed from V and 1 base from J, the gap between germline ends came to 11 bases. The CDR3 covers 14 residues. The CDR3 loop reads CASSRTLVNYGYTF. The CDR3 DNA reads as TGTGCCAGTAGTCGCACACTTGTTAACTATGGCTACACCTTC.